These 12 T cell receptor beta chains were sequenced from one sample in a study of PD-1 blockade in classical Hodgkin lymphoma. Time point given: newly diagnosed, previously untreated cHL patient sample. TCRdb keeps only in-frame clones here, not all; method: immunoSEQ multiplex PCR. The data contain tens of thousands of clones, about 93% of them seen just once; the ten biggest clones take up approximately 3.6%. What was sequenced was peripheral blood mononuclear cells (PBMCs). The receptor source for this set is a human donor with classical Hodgkin lymphoma.

The genes are TRBV4-1 and TRBJ2-5, with TRBD2 as a possible D gene (5 bases). Deletions cut 1 base from V and 4 bases from J, with 7 bases between. Germline values: CDR1 MGHRA, CDR2 YSYEKL. The CDR3 loop spans 13 amino acids. The CDR3 loop is CASSQGERETQYF. Here the CDR3 DNA reads TGCGCCAGCAGCCAAGGGGAGAGAGAGACCCAGTACTTC.

The V call is TRBV2, the J call TRBJ2-7; no reliable D call. Trimming shortened V by 9 bases and J by 2 bases, and 14 bases separated the two germline ends. The germline V gene encodes CDR1 SNHLY and CDR2 FYNNEI. The CDR3 sequence is 13 residues long. CDR3 region: CASMTDGTYEQYF. CDR3 coding DNA: TGTGCCAGTATGACGGACGGCACCTACGAGCAGTACTTC.

The V and J genes are TRBV5-6 and TRBJ2-7, with 10 bases identical to TRBD2. The CDR3 has 16 residues. In germline, CDR1 is SGHDT, CDR2 YYEEEE. V was clipped by 0 bases and J by 5 bases; unmatched bases: 8. As DNA, the CDR3 is TGTGCCAGCAGCTTGGATAGCGGGAGGTTTGCCAACGAGCAGTACTTC. It is translated as CASSLDSGRFANEQYF.

For the CDR3, the DNA is TGTGCCAGTAGTATGAACTACGACAGTTTGGACATTCAGTACTTC. Translated, it gives CASSMNYDSLDIQYF. The rearrangement uses TRBV19 and TRBJ2-4, with a tentative D call TRBD1 (5 bases). Per germline, CDR1 LNHDA and CDR2 SQIVND (reference sequence). The CDR3 totals 15 residues. Between the trimmed V and J ends, which lost 3 bases and 8 bases, there was a span of 17 bases.

This chain links TRBV7-2 with TRBJ2-3; 7 bases fit TRBD1. The CDR3 spans 13 residues. After removal of 6 bases from V and 1 base from J, the junction contained 1 base not matched to a gene. Germline-derived CDR1 and CDR2 are SGHTA and FQGNSA. The CDR3 here is CASRQGGTDTQYF. CDR3 in DNA: TGTGCCAGCAGGCAGGGGGGCACAGATACGCAGTATTTT. Looking up the rest from reference TRBV7-2 and TRBJ2-3 gives the full variable domain: GAGVSQSPSNKVTEKGKDVELRCDPISGHTALYWYRQSLGQGLEFLIYFQGNSAPDKSGLPSDRFSAERTGGSVSTLTIQRTQQEDSAVYLCASRQGGTDTQYFGPGTRLTVL.

The chain couples TRBV6-1 to TRBJ2-7; TRBD1 or TRBD2 may be the D gene (6 bases each). Germline-derived CDR1 and CDR2 are MNHNS and SASEGT. The length of the CDR3 is 12 residues. V gave up 7 bases and J gave up 7 bases, with 14 bases separating them. As DNA, the CDR3 is TGTGCCAGCAACAGGGCCCGGGGGGAGCAGTACTTC. Translating it yields CASNRARGEQYF.

The chain recombines TRBV7-6 with TRBJ2-1; D possibly corresponds to TRBD2 (6 bases). Per germline, CDR1 SGHVS and CDR2 FNYEAQ. V was pared by 5 bases and J by 6 bases, with 20 bases between. CDR3 size: 16 residues. The CDR3 loop reads CASSPGGLGGPNEQFF. The DNA for the CDR3 is TGTGCCAGCAGCCCCGGGGGACTCGGTGGTCCCAATGAGCAGTTCTTC.

The V gene is TRBV4-3, the J gene TRBJ2-3; D unresolved. This CDR3 region has 14 residues. V was pared by 0 bases and J by 4 bases, with 8 bases between. From germline, CDR1 is LGHNA and CDR2 YSLEER. CDR3 sequence (DNA): TGCGCCAGCAGCCAAGACGCGGTTTCAGATACGCAGTATTTT. Translation gives CASSQDAVSDTQYF.

The chain couples TRBV2 to TRBJ1-1; no reliable D call. CDR1 and CDR2 (germline): SNHLY, FYNNEI. Trimming removed 7 bases from V and 5 bases from J, with 11 bases in between. The CDR3 length is 12 residues. The CDR3 sequence is CASNPRGTEAFF. CDR3 bases: TGTGCCAGCAACCCCCGGGGTACTGAAGCTTTCTTT. Together with reference TRBV2 and TRBJ1-1, the CDR3 gives the full variable domain: EPEVTQTPSHQVTQMGQEVILRCVPISNHLYFYWYRQILGQKVEFLVSFYNNEISEKSEIFDDQFSVERPDGSNFTLKIRSTKLEDSAMYFCASNPRGTEAFFGQGTRLTVV.

V and J are TRBV18 and TRBJ1-5; D is possibly TRBD1 (5 bases). The germline V gene encodes CDR1 KGHSH and CDR2 LQKENI. Trimming stripped 3 bases from V and 4 bases from J, with 7 bases between. The CDR3 loop spans 13 amino acids. The CDR3 nucleotides read TGTGCCAGCTCACCGAACAGGAATCAGCCCCAGCATTTT. Protein product: CASSPNRNQPQHF. The variable domain in full, with the rest retrieved from reference TRBV18 and TRBJ1-5, is NAGVMQNPRHLVRRRGQEARLRCSPMKGHSHVYWYRQLPEEGLKFMVYLQKENIIDESGMPKERFSAEFPKEGPSILRIQQVVRGDSAAYFCASSPNRNQPQHFGDGTRLSIL.

The DNA of the CDR3 is TGTGCCAGCAGACAAGGGGTAGGCACCGGGGAGCTGTTTTTT. Protein: CASRQGVGTGELFF. The chain carries TRBV2 and TRBJ2-2; TRBD1 is a possible D gene (5 bases). There are 14 residues in the CDR3. V was trimmed by 6 bases and J by 4 bases, leaving 12 bases between them. Germline-derived CDR1 and CDR2 are SNHLY and FYNNEI.

V and J are TRBV30 and TRBJ1-1, with TRBD1 matching over 7 bases. V lost 1 base and J lost 1; bases outside the gene matches: 0. The V gene's germline CDR1 is GTSNPN and CDR2 SVGIG (reference sequence). The CDR3 is made up of 13 amino acids. The CDR3 region is CAWSDRGNTEAFF. DNA of the CDR3: TGTGCCTGGAGTGACAGGGGGAACACTGAAGCTTTCTTT.